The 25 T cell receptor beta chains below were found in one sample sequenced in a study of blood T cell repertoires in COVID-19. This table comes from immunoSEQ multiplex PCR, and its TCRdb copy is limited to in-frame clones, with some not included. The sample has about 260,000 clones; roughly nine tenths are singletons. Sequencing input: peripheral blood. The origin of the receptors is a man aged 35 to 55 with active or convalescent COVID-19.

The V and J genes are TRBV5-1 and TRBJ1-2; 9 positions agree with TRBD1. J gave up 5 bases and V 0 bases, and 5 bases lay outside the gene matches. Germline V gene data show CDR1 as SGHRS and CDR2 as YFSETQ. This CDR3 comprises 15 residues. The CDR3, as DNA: TGCGCCAGCAGCTTGGAAGGGGACAGGGCTTATGGCTACACCTTC. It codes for CASSLEGDRAYGYTF.

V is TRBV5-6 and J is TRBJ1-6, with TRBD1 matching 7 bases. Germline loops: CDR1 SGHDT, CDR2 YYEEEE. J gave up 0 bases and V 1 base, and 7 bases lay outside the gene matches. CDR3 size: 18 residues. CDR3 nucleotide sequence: TGTGCCAGCAGCTTGTGGACAGGCACGAGCTCCTATAATTCACCCCTCCACTTT. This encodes CASSLWTGTSSYNSPLHF.

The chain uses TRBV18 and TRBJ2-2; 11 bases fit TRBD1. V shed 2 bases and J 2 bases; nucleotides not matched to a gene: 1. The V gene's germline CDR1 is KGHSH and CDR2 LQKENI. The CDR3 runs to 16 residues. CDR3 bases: TGTGCCAGCTCACCAGGACAGGGGGCTAACACCGGGGAGCTGTTTTTT. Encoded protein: CASSPGQGANTGELFF.

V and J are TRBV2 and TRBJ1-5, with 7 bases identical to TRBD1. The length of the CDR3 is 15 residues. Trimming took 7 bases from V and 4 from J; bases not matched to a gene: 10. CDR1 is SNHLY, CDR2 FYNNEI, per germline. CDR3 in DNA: TGTGCCAGCAAACGACAGGGTGGCTTTAATCAGCCCCAGCATTTT. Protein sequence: CASKRQGGFNQPQHF. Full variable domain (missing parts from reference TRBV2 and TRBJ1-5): EPEVTQTPSHQVTQMGQEVILRCVPISNHLYFYWYRQILGQKVEFLVSFYNNEISEKSEIFDDQFSVERPDGSNFTLKIRSTKLEDSAMYFCASKRQGGFNQPQHFGDGTRLSIL.

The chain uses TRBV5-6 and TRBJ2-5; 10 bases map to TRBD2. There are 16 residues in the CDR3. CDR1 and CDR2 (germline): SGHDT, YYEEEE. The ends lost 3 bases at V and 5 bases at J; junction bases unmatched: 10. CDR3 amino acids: CASSYKSGGAMETQYF. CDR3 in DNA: TGTGCCAGCAGCTACAAAAGCGGGGGGGCCATGGAGACCCAGTACTTC.

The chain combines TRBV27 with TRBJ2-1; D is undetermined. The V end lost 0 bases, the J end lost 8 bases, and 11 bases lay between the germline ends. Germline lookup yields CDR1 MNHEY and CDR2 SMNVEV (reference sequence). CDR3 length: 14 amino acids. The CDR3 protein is CASSLSGLFDEQFF. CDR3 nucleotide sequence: TGTGCCAGCAGTTTATCGGGCCTTTTCGATGAGCAGTTCTTC.

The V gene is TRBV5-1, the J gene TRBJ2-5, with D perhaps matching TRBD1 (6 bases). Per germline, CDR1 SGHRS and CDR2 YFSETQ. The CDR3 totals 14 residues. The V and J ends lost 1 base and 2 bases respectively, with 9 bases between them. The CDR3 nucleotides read TGCGCCAGCAGCTTGAAGACAGGACAAGAGACCCAGTACTTC. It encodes CASSLKTGQETQYF.

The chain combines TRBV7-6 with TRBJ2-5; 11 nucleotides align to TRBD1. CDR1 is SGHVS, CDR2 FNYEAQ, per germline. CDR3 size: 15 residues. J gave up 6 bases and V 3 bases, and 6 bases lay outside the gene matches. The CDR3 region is CASSFGQGALQTQYF. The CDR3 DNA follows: TGTGCCAGCAGCTTCGGACAGGGGGCCTTACAGACCCAGTACTTC. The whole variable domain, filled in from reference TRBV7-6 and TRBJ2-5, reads GAGVSQSPRYKVTKRGQDVALRCDPISGHVSLYWYRQALGQGPEFLTYFNYEAQQDKSGLPNDRFSAERPEGSISTLTIQRTEQRDSAMYRCASSFGQGALQTQYFGPGTRLLVL.

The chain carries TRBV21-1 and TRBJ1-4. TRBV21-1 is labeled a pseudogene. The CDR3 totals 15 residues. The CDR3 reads CASSTGGDRDGKLFF. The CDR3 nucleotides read TGTGCCAGCAGCACCGGGGGTGATAGGGATGGGAAACTGTTTTTT.

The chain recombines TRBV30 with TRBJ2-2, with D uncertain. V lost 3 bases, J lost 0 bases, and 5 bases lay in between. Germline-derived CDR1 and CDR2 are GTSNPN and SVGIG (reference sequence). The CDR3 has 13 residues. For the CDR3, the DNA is TGTGCCTGGAGGCGGACGAACACCGGGGAGCTGTTTTTT. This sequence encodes CAWRRTNTGELFF.

The CDR3 DNA reads as TGTGCCAGCAGCGCAGAGCGTGAGCAGTTCTTC. Protein product: CASSAEREQFF. The V gene is TRBV11-2, the J gene TRBJ2-1; D is ambiguous. The CDR3 totals 11 residues. Germline values: CDR1 SGHAT, CDR2 FQNNGV. V gave up 5 bases and J gave up 9 bases, with 8 bases separating them. The whole variable domain, filled in from reference TRBV11-2 and TRBJ2-1, reads EAGVAQSPRYKIIEKRQSVAFWCNPISGHATLYWYQQILGQGPKLLIQFQNNGVVDDSQLPKDRFSAERLKGVDSTLKIQPAKLEDSAVYLCASSAEREQFFGPGTRLTVL.

The chain's CDR3 is CASSQPTRGSSYNEQFF. Written as DNA, the CDR3 is TGCGCCAGCAGCCAACCAACTAGGGGGAGCTCCTACAATGAGCAGTTCTTC. The genes are TRBV4-1 and TRBJ2-1; tentative D call: TRBD1 (6 bases). The V gene lost 2 bases and the J gene lost 0 bases, with 14 bases spanning the gap. The length of the CDR3 is 17 residues. CDR1 is MGHRA and CDR2 is YSYEKL in the germline V gene.

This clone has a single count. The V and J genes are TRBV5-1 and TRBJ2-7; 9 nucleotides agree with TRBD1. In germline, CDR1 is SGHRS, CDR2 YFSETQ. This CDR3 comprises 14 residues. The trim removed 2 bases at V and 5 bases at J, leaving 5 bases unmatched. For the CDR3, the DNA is TGCGCCAGCAGCTTTTGGACAGGGGAAAACGAGCAGTACTTC. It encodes CASSFWTGENEQYF.

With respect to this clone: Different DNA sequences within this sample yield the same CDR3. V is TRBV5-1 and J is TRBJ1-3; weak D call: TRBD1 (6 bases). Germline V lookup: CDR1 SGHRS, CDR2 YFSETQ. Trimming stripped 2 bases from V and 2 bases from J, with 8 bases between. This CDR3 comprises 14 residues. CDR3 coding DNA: TGCGCCAGCAGCTTCGGGACACCTGGAAACACCATATATTTT. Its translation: CASSFGTPGNTIYF.

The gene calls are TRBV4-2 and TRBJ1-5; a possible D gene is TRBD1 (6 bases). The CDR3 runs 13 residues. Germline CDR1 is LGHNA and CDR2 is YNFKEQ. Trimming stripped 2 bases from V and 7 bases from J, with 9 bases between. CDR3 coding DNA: TGTGCCAGCAGCCAAAACAGGGAACAGCCCCAGCATTTT. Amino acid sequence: CASSQNREQPQHF.

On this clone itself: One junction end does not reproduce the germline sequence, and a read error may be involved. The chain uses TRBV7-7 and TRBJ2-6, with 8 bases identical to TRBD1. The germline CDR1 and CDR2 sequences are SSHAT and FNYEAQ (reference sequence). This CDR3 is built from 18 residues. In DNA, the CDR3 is TGTGCTAGCAGCCCGTGGACAGGGCGCCTCTCTGGGGCCAACGTCCTGACTTTC. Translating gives CASSPWTGRLSGANVLTF.

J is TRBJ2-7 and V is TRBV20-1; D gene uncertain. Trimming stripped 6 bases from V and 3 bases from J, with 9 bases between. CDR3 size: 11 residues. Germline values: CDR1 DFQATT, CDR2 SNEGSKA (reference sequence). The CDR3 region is CSAREVYEQYF. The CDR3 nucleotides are TGCAGTGCCCGCGAGGTCTACGAGCAGTACTTC.

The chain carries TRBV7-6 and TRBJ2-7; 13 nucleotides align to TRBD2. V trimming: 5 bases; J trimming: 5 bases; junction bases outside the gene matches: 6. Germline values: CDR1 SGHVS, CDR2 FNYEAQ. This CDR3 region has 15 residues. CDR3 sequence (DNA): TGTGCCAGCAGCCCCCGACTAGCGGGAGGCCACGAGCAGTACTTC. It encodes CASSPRLAGGHEQYF.

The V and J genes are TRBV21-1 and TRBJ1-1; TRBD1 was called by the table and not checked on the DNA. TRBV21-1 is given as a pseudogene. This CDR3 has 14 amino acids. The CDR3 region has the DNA TGTGCCACCCCGAGAGGGGGCCTGAACACTGAAGCTTTCTTT. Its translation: CATPRGGLNTEAFF.

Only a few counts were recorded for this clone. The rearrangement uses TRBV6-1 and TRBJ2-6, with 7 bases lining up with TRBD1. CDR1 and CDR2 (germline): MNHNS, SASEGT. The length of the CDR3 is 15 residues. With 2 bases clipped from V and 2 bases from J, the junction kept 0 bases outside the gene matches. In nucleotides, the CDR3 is TGTGCCAGCAGTGAACAGGGGGCTGGGGCCAACGTCCTGACTTTC. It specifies CASSEQGAGANVLTF.

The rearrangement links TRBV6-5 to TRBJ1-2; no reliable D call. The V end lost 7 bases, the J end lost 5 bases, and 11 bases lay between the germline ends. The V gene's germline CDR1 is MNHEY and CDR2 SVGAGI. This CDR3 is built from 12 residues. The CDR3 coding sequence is TGTGCCAGCACTTGGGGAGGGTATGGCTACACCTTC. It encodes CASTWGGYGYTF.

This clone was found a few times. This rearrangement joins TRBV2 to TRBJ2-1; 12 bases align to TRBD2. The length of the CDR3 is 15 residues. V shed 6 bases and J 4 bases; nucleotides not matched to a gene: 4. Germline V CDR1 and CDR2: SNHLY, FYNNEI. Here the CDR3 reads CASRASGGVYNEQFF. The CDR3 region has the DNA TGTGCCAGCAGGGCTAGCGGGGGGGTTTACAATGAGCAGTTCTTC.

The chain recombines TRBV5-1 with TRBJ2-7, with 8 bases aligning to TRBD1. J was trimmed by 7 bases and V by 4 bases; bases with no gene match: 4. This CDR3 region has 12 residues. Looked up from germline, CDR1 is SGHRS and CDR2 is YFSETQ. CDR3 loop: CASSMDRVEQYF. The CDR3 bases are TGCGCCAGCAGCATGGACAGGGTTGAGCAGTACTTC.

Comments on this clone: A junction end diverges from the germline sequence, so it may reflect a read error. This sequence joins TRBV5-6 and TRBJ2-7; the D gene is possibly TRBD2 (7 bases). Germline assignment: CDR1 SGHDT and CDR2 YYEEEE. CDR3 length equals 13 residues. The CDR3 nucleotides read TGTGCCACCAGCCGGGGGGCCTCCTACGAGCAGTACTTC. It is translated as CATSRGASYEQYF. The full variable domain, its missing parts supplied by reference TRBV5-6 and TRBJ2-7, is DAGVTQSPTHLIKTRGQQVTLRCSPKSGHDTVSWYQQALGQGPQFIFQYYEEEERQRGNFPDRFSGHQFPNYSSELNVNALLLGDSALYLCATSRGASYEQYFGPGTRLTVT.

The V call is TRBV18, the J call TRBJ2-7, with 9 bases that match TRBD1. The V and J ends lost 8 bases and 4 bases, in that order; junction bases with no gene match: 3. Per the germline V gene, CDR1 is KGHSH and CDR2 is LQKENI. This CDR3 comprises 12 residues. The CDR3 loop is CASRGQGYEQYF. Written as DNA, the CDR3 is TGTGCCAGCCGGGGACAGGGTTACGAGCAGTACTTC.